The clone carrying this T cell receptor (beta chain) has a count of ten or more. No antigen is known for it. This entry is derived from a study of breast tumors, draining lymph nodes, adjacent tissues. Findings of the study overall: Tumor repertoires ranked between lymph nodes and nontumor tissue in diversity, with V and J gene preferences. The lymph node origin of tumor T cells was framed as consistent with a hypothesis, not demonstrated. Luminal-like breast cancer showed significantly higher tumor–nontumor repertoire similarity than basal-like.

Breast cancer patients provided tissue from their axillary draining lymph nodes. One entry per CDR3 protein results from TCRdb running MiXCR on the multiplex PCR reads. The sample records over 150,000 distinct CDR3 sequences, 31% being singletons. This sequence originates from a female donor with breast cancer. Some clones in this sample may be carry-over from other donors' samples. Sequenced: axillary lymph node tissue.

CDR3 residues: CASSSMADSYEQYF. The CDR3 coding sequence is TGTGCCAGCAGCTCTATGGCTGATTCCTACGAGCAGTACTTC. This chain joins TRBV11-2 and TRBJ2-7, with D unresolved. V dropped 4 bases and J dropped 1 base, with 11 bases sitting between them. Looked up from germline, CDR1 is SGHAT and CDR2 is FQNNGV. The CDR3 length is 14 residues.